The T cell receptor beta chain under discussion was sequenced for a study of blood T cells in healthy people across ages. Whole-study results and caveats: A roughly linear age-dependent decrease characterized TCR beta diversity per million T cells. TCR beta diversity was tightly associated with the proportion of naive T cells.

Alongside a J-beta primer mix, a sample-barcoded 5' primer served in a second PCR lasting roughly 6 to 12 cycles. TCRdb recomputed calls from the 5' RACE reads with MiXCR, one row per CDR3 protein. The data hold hundreds of thousands of distinct CDR3 sequences, with 22% observed a single time. Trimming took 4 bases from V and 3 from J, leaving 10 bases between them. The CDR3 runs 12 residues. In germline, CDR1 is DFQATT, CDR2 SNEGSKA (reference sequence). With regard to this clonotype: Its antigen is unidentified.

V usage is TRBV20-1 and J usage is TRBJ2-7; D possibly corresponds to TRBD1 (5 bases). This sequence was found in a man between 70 and 80 years old in good health. Input material: blood. CDR3 nucleotide sequence: TGCAGTGCTAAGACAGAGAACTACGAGCAGTACTTC. Its translation is CSAKTENYEQYF.